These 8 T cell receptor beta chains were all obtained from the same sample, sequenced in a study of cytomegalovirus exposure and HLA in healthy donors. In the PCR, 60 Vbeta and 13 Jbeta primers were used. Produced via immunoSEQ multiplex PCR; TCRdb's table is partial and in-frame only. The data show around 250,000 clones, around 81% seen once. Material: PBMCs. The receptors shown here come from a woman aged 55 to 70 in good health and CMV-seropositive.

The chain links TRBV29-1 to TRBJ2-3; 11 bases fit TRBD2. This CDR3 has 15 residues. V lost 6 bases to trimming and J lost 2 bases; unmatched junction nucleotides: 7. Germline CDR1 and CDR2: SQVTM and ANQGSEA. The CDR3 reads CSVRASGRTTDTQYF. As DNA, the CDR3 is TGCAGCGTGAGGGCTAGCGGGAGGACCACAGATACGCAGTATTTT.

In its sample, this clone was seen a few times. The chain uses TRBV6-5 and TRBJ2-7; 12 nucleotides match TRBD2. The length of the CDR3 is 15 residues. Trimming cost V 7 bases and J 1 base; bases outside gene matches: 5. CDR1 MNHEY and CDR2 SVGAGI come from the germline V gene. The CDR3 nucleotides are TGTGCCAGCAATCAGCTAGCGGGAGGGTCCTACGAGCAGTACTTC. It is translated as CASNQLAGGSYEQYF.

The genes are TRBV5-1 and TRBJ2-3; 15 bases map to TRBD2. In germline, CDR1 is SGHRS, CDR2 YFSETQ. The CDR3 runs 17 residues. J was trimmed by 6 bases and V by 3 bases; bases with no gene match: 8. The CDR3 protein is CASSSQGLAGGGDTQYF. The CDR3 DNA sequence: TGCGCCAGCAGCTCGCAGGGACTAGCGGGAGGAGGGGATACGCAGTATTTT.

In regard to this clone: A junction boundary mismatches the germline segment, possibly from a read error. In DNA, the CDR3 is TGTGCCAGCAGCTTGGATCGAGTGCTTCTTACCTTC. Translated, it gives CASSLDRVLLTF. The V call is TRBV5-6, the J call TRBJ2-7; D uncertain. In germline, CDR1 is SGHDT, CDR2 YYEEEE. CDR3 length: 12 amino acids.

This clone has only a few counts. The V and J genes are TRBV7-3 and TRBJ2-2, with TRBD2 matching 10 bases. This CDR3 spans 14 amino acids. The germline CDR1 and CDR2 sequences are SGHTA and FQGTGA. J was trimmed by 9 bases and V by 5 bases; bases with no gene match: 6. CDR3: CASSPPSGSRELFF. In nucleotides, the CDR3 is TGTGCCAGCAGCCCACCTAGCGGGAGCAGGGAGCTGTTTTTT.

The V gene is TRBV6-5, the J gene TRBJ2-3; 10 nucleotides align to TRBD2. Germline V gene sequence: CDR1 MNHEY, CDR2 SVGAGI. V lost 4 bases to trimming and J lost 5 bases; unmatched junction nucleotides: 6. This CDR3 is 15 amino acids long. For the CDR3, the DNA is TGTGCCAGCAGTTGGCTAGCGGGAGCGGGAGATACGCAGTATTTT. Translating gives CASSWLAGAGDTQYF.

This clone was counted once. The CDR3 nucleotides are TGTGCCAGCAGCTACGGTCTAGCGGGAGCCTACAATGAGCAGTTCTTC. It translates to CASSYGLAGAYNEQFF. The V gene is TRBV5-6, the J gene TRBJ2-1; 10 bases are a match to TRBD2. J gave up 2 bases and V 3 bases, and 5 bases lay outside the gene matches. The CDR3 is 16 amino acids. CDR1 is SGHDT, CDR2 YYEEEE, per germline.

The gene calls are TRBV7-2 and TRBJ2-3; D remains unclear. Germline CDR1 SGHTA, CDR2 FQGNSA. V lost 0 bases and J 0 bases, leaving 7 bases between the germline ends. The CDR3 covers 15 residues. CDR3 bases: TGTGCCAGCAGCTTAGCGGGCGTTAGCACAGATACGCAGTATTTT. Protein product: CASSLAGVSTDTQYF.